One and the same sample provided the 30 T cell receptor beta chains below, sequenced in a study of post-analysis software for immune sequencing data. The study, taken as a whole, reports: Higher frequency in patients than in controls was seen for about five TRBV segments, with TRBV5-6, TRBV5-1 and TRBV20-1 among them.

Prepared TCR beta cDNA libraries contained unique molecular identifiers. TCRdb fed the PCR reads into MiXCR, producing one record per CDR3 protein. Of a few hundred thousand distinct CDR3 sequences in the sample, around 36% were seen once. Their antigen targets remain unknown. Material for sequencing was blood. The receptors shown here come from a girl under 18 with multiple sclerosis.

CDR3 loop: CASSDGTPDTQYF. CDR3 nucleotides: TGCGCCAGCAGCGACGGGACTCCAGATACGCAGTATTTT. This sequence joins TRBV10-1 and TRBJ2-3, with D tentatively TRBD2 (6 bases). The germline V gene encodes CDR1 WNHNN and CDR2 SYGVQD (reference sequence). The CDR3 covers 13 residues. Trimming cost V 6 bases and J 4 bases, with 11 bases left between them.

This clonotype was counted a few times. The chain uses TRBV11-2 and TRBJ2-3; 7 nucleotides align to TRBD2. CDR1 is SGHAT, CDR2 FQNNGV, per germline. CDR3 size: 17 residues. Trimming took 2 bases from V and 4 from J; bases not matched to a gene: 12. The CDR3: CASSLRLRAGFPDTQYF. The CDR3 coding sequence is TGTGCCAGCAGCTTAAGGCTCCGAGCGGGGTTTCCAGATACGCAGTATTTT.

The chain links TRBV5-1 to TRBJ2-3, with D perhaps TRBD2 (5 bases). The V gene's germline CDR1 is SGHRS and CDR2 YFSETQ. The CDR3 extends over 15 amino acids. V gave up 1 base and J gave up 5 bases, with 14 bases separating them. CDR3 in amino acids: CASSLKEAYEDTQYF. The CDR3 bases are TGCGCCAGCAGCTTGAAGGAGGCCTACGAAGATACGCAGTATTTT.

This clonotype was detected only once. The CDR3 here is CSAILHLTGGYRGYTF. In DNA, the CDR3 is TGCAGTGCTATCCTCCACCTGACAGGGGGATATCGGGGCTACACCTTC. The J gene is TRBJ1-2, the V gene TRBV20-1, with TRBD1 matching over 9 bases. Germline CDR1 and CDR2: DFQATT and SNEGSKA (reference sequence). Trimming at V came to 4 bases and at J to 8 bases, leaving 17 bases not matched to a gene. The CDR3 has 16 residues.

The V and J genes are TRBV3-1 and TRBJ1-3, with unresolved D. The CDR3 is 13 residues long. Germline V CDR1 and CDR2: LGHDT, YNNKEL (reference sequence). Between the trimmed V and J ends, which lost 4 bases and 2 bases, there was a span of 6 bases. The CDR3 loop reads CASSLSPGNTIYF. The CDR3 DNA follows: TGTGCCAGCAGCCTATCCCCTGGAAACACCATATATTTT.

In its sample, this clonotype was seen a few times. The rearrangement uses TRBV7-3 and TRBJ2-6, with 8 nucleotides matching TRBD1. Germline V gene sequence: CDR1 SGHTA, CDR2 FQGTGA. V gave up 3 bases and J gave up 11 bases; unmatched junction bases: 6. CDR3 length: 14 amino acids. The CDR3 loop reads CASSFGAGGDVLTF. For the CDR3, the DNA is TGTGCCAGCAGCTTTGGTGCAGGGGGCGACGTCCTGACTTTC.

The chain couples TRBV7-9 to TRBJ2-1, with a tentative D call TRBD2 (5 bases). CDR1 is SEHNR, CDR2 FQNEAQ, per germline (reference sequence). Trimming pared 2 bases from V and 5 bases from J, leaving 7 bases between. This CDR3 contains 13 residues. The CDR3 spells CASSLIGDNEQFF. The CDR3 bases are TGTGCCAGCAGCTTAATCGGGGACAATGAGCAGTTCTTC.

Only a few counts were recorded for this clonotype. V and J are TRBV28 and TRBJ1-6; D not certain. Germline V CDR1 and CDR2: MDHEN, SYDVKM. This CDR3 region has 12 residues. Trimming removed 6 bases at V and 8 bases at J, with 8 bases between. The CDR3 nucleotides read TGTGCCAGCAGAACGCAGTATTCACCCCTCCACTTT. Translating gives CASRTQYSPLHF.

The V gene is TRBV12-5, the J gene TRBJ2-3; D could derive from TRBD1 or TRBD2 (6 bases each). Germline CDR1 and CDR2: LGHNT and FRNRAP. Deletions cut 10 bases from V and 2 bases from J, with 16 bases between. The CDR3 runs 14 residues. This CDR3 reads CATRGQGHTDTQYF. In DNA form, the CDR3 reads TGTGCTACCCGGGGGCAGGGTCACACAGATACGCAGTATTTT.

The rearrangement joins TRBV11-2 to TRBJ1-2; 9 bases agree with TRBD1. Germline assignment: CDR1 SGHAT and CDR2 FQNNGV. V shed 3 bases, J shed 3 bases, and the junction held 8 bases outside the gene matches. The CDR3 length is 16 residues. In DNA, the CDR3 is TGTGCCAGCAGCTTCCCCCGGGACAGGGTCGACTATGGCTACACCTTC. The encoded protein is CASSFPRDRVDYGYTF.

This chain links TRBV7-3 with TRBJ2-3; possibly TRBD2 for D (7 bases). From germline, CDR1 is SGHTA and CDR2 FQGTGA. V was trimmed by 2 bases and J by 1 base, leaving 13 bases between them. The CDR3 totals 16 residues. CDR3: CASSLGGGPGTDTQYF. CDR3 in DNA: TGTGCCAGCAGCTTAGGGGGGGGGCCGGGCACAGATACGCAGTATTTT.

The V gene is TRBV25-1, the J gene TRBJ2-5; D may be TRBD1 (6 bases). This CDR3 spans 14 amino acids. Deletions cut 4 bases from V and 1 base from J, with 10 bases between. Germline V gene lookup returns CDR1 MGHDK and CDR2 SYGVNS. In DNA, the CDR3 is TGTGCCAGCAGTGCAAGGACAGTCCAAGAGACCCAGTACTTC. Translating gives CASSARTVQETQYF. Full variable domain (remainder filled in from reference TRBV25-1 and TRBJ2-5): EADIYQTPRYLVIGTGKKITLECSQTMGHDKMYWYQQDPGMELHLIHYSYGVNSTEKGDLSSESTVSRIRTEHFPLTLESARPSHTSQYLCASSARTVQETQYFGPGTRLLVL.

V gene TRBV7-9 combines with J gene TRBJ2-3, with 9 positions matching TRBD1. Germline V gives CDR1 SEHNR, CDR2 FQNEAQ (reference sequence). This CDR3 spans 16 amino acids. V dropped 5 bases and J dropped 5; count of bases not matched to a gene: 11. As DNA, the CDR3 is TGTGCCAGCAGCCAGGCCGGGACAGGGCTATTAGATACGCAGTATTTT. Translation: CASSQAGTGLLDTQYF.

The chain employs TRBV7-9 and TRBJ2-3; D may be TRBD2 (5 bases). Germline V gene data show CDR1 as SEHNR and CDR2 as FQNEAQ (reference sequence). CDR3 size: 17 residues. V gave up 0 bases and J gave up 6 bases, with 19 bases separating them. CDR3 residues: CASSLAPLRGVRDTQYF. CDR3 nucleotide sequence: TGTGCCAGCAGCTTAGCCCCCCTCCGGGGTGTGAGGGATACGCAGTATTTT. Variable domain in full (rest from reference TRBV7-9 and TRBJ2-3): DTGVSQNPRHKITKRGQNVTFRCDPISEHNRLYWYRQTLGQGPEFLTYFQNEAQLEKSRLLSDRFSAERPKGSFSTLEIQRTEQGDSAMYLCASSLAPLRGVRDTQYFGPGTRLTVL.

This clonotype was found a few times. The rearrangement links TRBV15 to TRBJ2-4; no definite D call. The end of the DNA is better explained by TRBJ2-5, so the J call may be wrong. CDR1 and CDR2 from the germline V gene are LNHNV and YYDKDF (reference sequence). CDR3 size: 13 residues. CDR3 amino acids: CATSRGLRETQYF. Written as DNA, the CDR3 is TGTGCCACCAGCAGAGGTCTGAGGGAGACCCAGTACTTC.

This clonotype was seen a handful of times. V is TRBV3-1 and J is TRBJ2-7; 7 bases line up with TRBD2. Germline-derived CDR1 and CDR2 are LGHDT and YNNKEL (reference sequence). The CDR3 is 16 residues long. V lost 1 base and J lost 0; bases outside the gene matches: 6. The CDR3 protein is CASSQGRAGPSYEQYF. The CDR3 nucleotides are TGTGCCAGCAGCCAAGGACGAGCGGGGCCCTCCTACGAGCAGTACTTC.

This clonotype was counted only a few times. The gene calls are TRBV24-1 and TRBJ2-4; the match to TRBD2 covers 7 bases. CDR1 and CDR2 from the germline V gene are KGHDR and SFDVKD. This CDR3 has 17 residues. V gave up 4 bases and J gave up 0 bases; unmatched junction bases: 8. CDR3 DNA: TGTGCCACCAGTGACTCAAGACTAGCCGAAGCCAAAAACATTCAGTACTTC. Protein sequence: CATSDSRLAEAKNIQYF.

Points on this clonotype: The junction and the germline gene differ at one end; a read error may be behind it. The chain links TRBV5-1 to TRBJ2-1; TRBD1 matches at 10 bases. This CDR3 region has 16 residues. Germline V gene sequence: CDR1 SGHRS, CDR2 YFSETQ. The CDR3 nucleotides are TGCGCCAGCAGCCCTCAGACAGGGGGCTCCCACAATGAGCAGTTCTTC. It translates to CASSPQTGGSHNEQFF.

This clonotype was counted between two and nine times. The chain has TRBV6-5 and TRBJ1-5; 9 nucleotides align to TRBD1. The junction had 8 bases not matched to a gene; V was cut back by 6 bases and J by 5 bases. Germline V gene data show CDR1 as MNHEY and CDR2 as SVGAGI. The CDR3 loop spans 15 amino acids. CDR3 in DNA: TGTGCCAGCAGCCGACTGGACAGGGGTGATCAGCCCCAGCATTTT. Translation: CASSRLDRGDQPQHF.

This clonotype was detected ten times or more. V usage is TRBV11-2 and J usage is TRBJ1-2, with D unresolved. V was cut by 1 base and J by 7 bases, with 10 bases left in between. Germline values: CDR1 SGHAT, CDR2 FQNNGV. CDR3 length equals 13 residues. CDR3 bases: TGTGCCAGCAGCTTAGCTCGGGCAGCTGGCTACACCTTC. It codes for CASSLARAAGYTF.

The V call is TRBV11-2, the J call TRBJ2-3, with a possible D match to TRBD2 (7 bases). V dropped 5 bases and J dropped 2 bases, with 14 bases sitting between them. The CDR3 is 15 amino acids. CDR1 is SGHAT, CDR2 FQNNGV, per germline. The CDR3 spells CASSPGRGDTDTQYF. DNA for the CDR3: TGTGCCAGCAGCCCTGGGAGGGGGGACACAGATACGCAGTATTTT.

This chain uses TRBV29-1 with TRBJ2-3; 8 bases align to TRBD2. V lost 6 bases to trimming and J lost 2 bases; unmatched junction nucleotides: 7. This CDR3 has 14 residues. Germline-derived CDR1 and CDR2 are SQVTM and ANQGSEA. CDR3 loop: CSVSGGGSTDTQYF. The CDR3 DNA reads TGCAGCGTGTCCGGCGGGGGGTCCACAGATACGCAGTATTTT.

The genes are TRBV6-2 or TRBV6-3 and TRBJ1-2; no reliable D call. The CDR3 contains 12 residues. Germline V gene lookup returns CDR1 MNHEY and CDR2 SVGEGT. Trimming pared 2 bases from V and 0 bases from J, leaving 1 base between. This chain's CDR3 is CASSYPNYGYTF. CDR3 DNA: TGTGCCAGCAGTTACCCTAACTATGGCTACACCTTC.

This clonotype has only a few counts. The chain employs TRBV5-1 and TRBJ1-4; D is possibly TRBD1 (5 bases). Germline lookup yields CDR1 SGHRS and CDR2 YFSETQ. Trimming removed 4 bases at V and 4 bases at J, with 11 bases between. The CDR3 has 14 residues. The CDR3 DNA follows: TGCGCCAGCAGCCAGGGACGCAATAATGAAAAACTGTTTTTT. Its translation: CASSQGRNNEKLFF. The full variable domain, rest sourced from reference TRBV5-1 and TRBJ1-4, is KAGVTQTPRYLIKTRGQQVTLSCSPISGHRSVSWYQQTPGQGLQFLFEYFSETQRNKGNFPGRFSGRQFSNSRSEMNVSTLELGDSALYLCASSQGRNNEKLFFGSGTQLSVL.

The chain couples TRBV27 to TRBJ1-6; weak D call: TRBD1 (6 bases). The CDR3 covers 15 residues. V was cut by 2 bases and J by 7 bases, with 12 bases left in between. Germline CDR1 and CDR2: MNHEY and SMNVEV (reference sequence). CDR3 coding DNA: TGTGCCAGCAGTTTAATAGGACAGAGAAATTCACCCCTCCACTTT. Encoded protein: CASSLIGQRNSPLHF.

This clonotype came up a few times. The chain is built from TRBV5-1 and TRBJ2-5, with TRBD2 identical over 9 bases. Unmatched junction bases numbered 13, after V lost 4 bases and J lost 3 bases. The CDR3 has 17 residues. Germline V gene data show CDR1 as SGHRS and CDR2 as YFSETQ. CDR3: CASSRWAGLAAEETQYF. The CDR3 nucleotides read TGCGCCAGCAGCCGGTGGGCGGGACTAGCCGCTGAAGAGACCCAGTACTTC.

This clonotype occurred many times. The CDR3 loop is CSASGLNGASSYNEQFF. CDR3 nucleotides: TGCAGTGCCAGCGGACTAAACGGCGCAAGCTCCTACAATGAGCAGTTCTTC. V and J are TRBV20-1 and TRBJ2-1, with TRBD2 as a possible D gene (6 bases). Germline CDR1 is DFQATT and CDR2 is SNEGSKA (reference sequence). CDR3 length equals 17 residues. Trimming removed 6 bases from V and 0 bases from J, with 21 bases in between.

The rearrangement joins TRBV2 to TRBJ2-1; D unresolved. The CDR3 spans 12 residues. Per germline, CDR1 SNHLY and CDR2 FYNNEI. CDR3 amino acids: CVVRTVGSEQFF. The CDR3 DNA reads TGTGTGGTTAGAACGGTCGGTTCTGAGCAGTTCTTC.

The chain employs TRBV7-9 and TRBJ1-4; D is undetermined. Looked up from germline, CDR1 is SEHNR and CDR2 is FQNEAQ (reference sequence). V was pared by 5 bases and J by 4 bases, with 11 bases between. This CDR3 has 14 amino acids. The CDR3 loop reads CASSVGSVNEKLFF. Here the CDR3 DNA reads TGTGCCAGCAGCGTAGGGAGTGTTAATGAAAAACTGTTTTTT.

The sample holds a few counts of this clonotype. The rearrangement links TRBV2 to TRBJ1-5, with D tentatively TRBD1 (6 bases). Germline V gives CDR1 SNHLY, CDR2 FYNNEI. Between the trimmed V and J ends, which lost 7 bases and 5 bases, there was a span of 12 bases. The CDR3 extends over 13 amino acids. CDR3 in DNA: TGTGCCAGCACGACAGGAGTTGATCAGCCCCAGCATTTT. It translates to CASTTGVDQPQHF.